This T cell receptor (beta chain) originates from a study of blood T cells in healthy people across ages. General observations from the study: Strong correlation linked observed beta diversity and percent naive T cells.

This clonotype is a singleton in its sample. Its cognate antigen is unknown. This CDR3 is 16 amino acids long. CDR1 and CDR2 from the germline V gene are SEHNR and FQNEAQ (reference sequence). J gave up 4 bases and V 8 bases, and 12 bases lay outside the gene matches. Together with a sample-barcoded 5' primer, a J-beta primer mix was included in a second PCR lasting roughly 6 to 12 cycles. TCRdb called the 5' RACE reads again in MiXCR, with one record for every CDR3 protein. Here the sample spans over 600,000 distinct CDR3 sequences, around 21% being singletons. Sequences were obtained from blood. The chain links TRBV7-9 to TRBJ2-3, with 10 nucleotides matching TRBD2. This sequence was found in a man between 65 and 79 years old in good health. CDR3 sequence: CASGSLAGVVPDTQYF. CDR3 coding DNA: TGTGCCAGCGGCTCTCTAGCGGGAGTAGTCCCAGATACGCAGTATTTT.